The 29 T cell receptor beta chains below come from one sample, sequenced in a study of graft-versus-host responses after intestinal transplantation. The data were produced by immunoSEQ multiplex PCR, yet TCRdb's version contains in-frame clones alone and is incomplete. The sample lists some 130,000 clones; 90% to 95% were seen once. These receptors' antigens are unknown. The material was unstimulated CD4+ T cells sorted from spleen or lymph node cells, obtained before intestinal transplant. All receptors derive from a human donor who received an intestinal transplant.

The V and J genes are TRBV6-5 and TRBJ1-1; D not certain. V lost 4 bases to trimming and J lost 4 bases, with 10 bases between them. The CDR3 spans 13 residues. CDR1 and CDR2 (germline): MNHEY, SVGAGI. CDR3 protein: CASSLIGRTEAFF. The CDR3 coding sequence is TGTGCCAGCAGTTTAATAGGGCGCACTGAAGCTTTCTTT.

This clone has a single count. The J gene is TRBJ2-2, the V gene TRBV7-3; D is undetermined. The germline V and J ends were trimmed by 0 bases and 4 bases, with 9 bases remaining between them. From germline, CDR1 is SGHTA and CDR2 FQGTGA. The CDR3 spans 15 residues. The chain's CDR3 is CASSLTPPVTGELFF. The CDR3, as DNA: TGTGCCAGCAGCTTAACCCCTCCCGTCACCGGGGAGCTGTTTTTT.

This clone appeared once. V is TRBV28 and J is TRBJ2-5, with no clear D. This CDR3 contains 12 residues. V shed 4 bases and J shed 3 bases, with 6 bases lying between them. Germline V gene sequence: CDR1 MDHEN, CDR2 SYDVKM. This CDR3 is CASSWMKETQYF. The DNA for the CDR3 is TGTGCCAGCAGTTGGATGAAAGAGACCCAGTACTTC.

V is TRBV9 and J is TRBJ1-2, with 10 positions matching TRBD1. V trimming: 0 bases; J trimming: 8 bases; junction bases outside the gene matches: 10. This CDR3 region has 16 residues. Germline V gene sequence: CDR1 SGDLS, CDR2 YYNGEE. Here the CDR3 DNA reads TGTGCCAGCAGCGTAGCCCCAAACGACAGGGGGCAGGGCTACACCTTC. It codes for CASSVAPNDRGQGYTF.

The chain links TRBV16 to TRBJ2-7; unclear D gene. The CDR3 loop spans 11 amino acids. Germline CDR1 is KGHSY and CDR2 is FQNENV. V lost 0 bases and J 5 bases, leaving 2 bases between the germline ends. The CDR3 protein is CASSQSDEQYF. CDR3 nucleotides: TGTGCCAGCAGCCAATCTGACGAGCAGTACTTC.

The chain joins TRBV5-3 to TRBJ2-7; D gene uncertain. TRBV5-3 is given ORF status, its function remaining uncertain. V lost 4 bases and J 7 bases, leaving 9 bases between the germline ends. CDR3 length equals 11 residues. In DNA form, the CDR3 reads TGTGCCAGAAGCGATCCCCTGGAGCAGTACTTC. Translating gives CARSDPLEQYF.

A single count supports this clone. This chain links TRBV23-1 with TRBJ1-2, with 9 bases fitting TRBD1. TRBV23-1 is sorted into the ORF group, with uncertain function. V lost 11 bases and J lost 4; bases outside the gene matches: 8. The CDR3 is 13 amino acids. CDR3 in DNA: TGCGCCCGCGGGACAGGGTGTGGCTATGGCTACACCTTC. Protein product: CARGTGCGYGYTF.

This sequence joins TRBV29-1 and TRBJ1-1; 7 nucleotides agree with TRBD1. This CDR3 has 13 residues. V lost 7 bases to trimming and J lost 0 bases; unmatched junction nucleotides: 5. Germline V gene sequence: CDR1 SQVTM, CDR2 ANQGSEA. CDR3 in DNA: TGCAGCGGCAGGGGGGGTATGAACACTGAAGCTTTCTTT. This encodes CSGRGGMNTEAFF. Variable domain in full (rest from reference TRBV29-1 and TRBJ1-1): SAVISQKPSRDICQRGTSLTIQCQVDSQVTMMFWYRQQPGQSLTLIATANQGSEATYESGFVIDKFPISRPNLTFSTLTVSNMSPEDSSIYLCSGRGGMNTEAFFGQGTRLTVV.

The chain carries TRBV5-6 and TRBJ2-3, with D possibly TRBD1 on 5 matching bases. The germline V gene encodes CDR1 SGHDT and CDR2 YYEEEE. Trimming took off 4 bases at V and 1 base at J, with 10 bases between the two ends. The CDR3 contains 14 residues. The CDR3 DNA reads as TGTGCCAGCAGCCCCAGGGTCGGCACAGATACGCAGTATTTT. Translated: CASSPRVGTDTQYF.

The J gene is TRBJ2-5, the V gene TRBV4-1; D is possibly TRBD2 (6 bases). The CDR3 is 14 residues long. The germline V and J ends were trimmed by 0 bases and 4 bases, with 9 bases remaining between them. Germline CDR1 reads MGHRA; CDR2 reads YSYEKL. The CDR3 loop is CASSQEEGRETQYF. For the CDR3, the DNA is TGCGCCAGCAGCCAAGAGGAGGGTCGAGAGACCCAGTACTTC.

The CDR3 here is CASNPGGSYEQYF. The CDR3 DNA reads TGTGCCAGCAACCCAGGGGGCTCCTACGAGCAGTACTTC. The genes are TRBV9 and TRBJ2-7, with 7 bases matching TRBD1. Looked up from germline, CDR1 is SGDLS and CDR2 is YYNGEE. The V segment lost 6 bases and the J segment 0 bases; nucleotides outside the gene matches: 3. The CDR3 sequence is 13 residues long.

The rearrangement uses TRBV5-3 and TRBJ1-3; D call uncertain. Being an ORF, TRBV5-3 has a function that is uncertain. The V gene lost 0 bases and the J gene lost 4 bases, with 5 bases spanning the gap. This CDR3 region has 13 residues. The CDR3 coding sequence is TGTGCCAGAAGCTTGGGAGTGGGAAACACCATATATTTT. It specifies CARSLGVGNTIYF.

The table lists this clone with a count of one. The V and J genes are TRBV6-5 and TRBJ1-1, with D maybe TRBD1 (5 bases). The germline gives CDR1 MNHEY, CDR2 SVGAGI. The CDR3 is 15 residues long. V lost 1 base and J 1 base, leaving 10 bases between the germline ends. The CDR3: CASSYYRYANTEAFF. CDR3 DNA sequence: TGTGCCAGCAGTTACTACAGGTACGCGAACACTGAAGCTTTCTTT.

The chain recombines TRBV2 with TRBJ1-5; tentative D call: TRBD1 (5 bases). The CDR3 loop spans 14 amino acids. CDR1 is SNHLY and CDR2 is FYNNEI in the germline V gene. The V gene lost 5 bases and the J gene lost 0 bases, with 8 bases spanning the gap. CDR3 loop: CASSSGDSNQPQHF. The CDR3 DNA reads as TGTGCCAGCAGTTCGGGGGATAGCAATCAGCCCCAGCATTTT.

This sequence joins TRBV2 and TRBJ1-1; possible D gene TRBD1, 6 bases. From germline, CDR1 is SNHLY and CDR2 FYNNEI. This CDR3 is built from 13 residues. The V and J ends lost 7 bases and 1 base respectively, with 10 bases between them. CDR3 in amino acids: CASISDRNTEAFF. The CDR3 coding sequence is TGTGCCAGCATATCGGACAGGAACACTGAAGCTTTCTTT.

V usage is TRBV4-1 and J usage is TRBJ2-7, with D perhaps TRBD1 (6 bases). CDR3 size: 16 residues. Trimming removed 1 base at V and 0 bases at J, with 13 bases between. Per germline, CDR1 MGHRA and CDR2 YSYEKL. CDR3 nucleotide sequence: TGCGCCAGCAGCCAAGGAAAAACAGGGATCTCCTACGAGCAGTACTTC. It codes for CASSQGKTGISYEQYF.

This clone was picked up one time. This CDR3 is also generated by other DNA sequences in the sample. J is TRBJ2-1 and V is TRBV11-3, with 8 nucleotides matching TRBD2. This CDR3 contains 15 residues. V shed 3 bases and J 3 bases; nucleotides not matched to a gene: 4. Germline loops: CDR1 SGHNT, CDR2 YENEEA. CDR3 in amino acids: CASSLGTSGYNEQFF. The DNA of the CDR3 is TGTGCCAGCAGCTTGGGAACTAGCGGCTACAATGAGCAGTTCTTC.

V usage is TRBV21-1 and J usage is TRBJ2-1. TRBV21-1 is a pseudogene locus. This CDR3 has 15 residues. DNA of the CDR3: TGTGCCAGCAGCCCACCCCGGGCTCAACCGTATGAGCAGTTCTTC. It is translated as CASSPPRAQPYEQFF.

The table lists this clone with a count of one. The chain recombines TRBV2 with TRBJ2-7; 7 positions match TRBD2. Germline V gene lookup returns CDR1 SNHLY and CDR2 FYNNEI. The CDR3 contains 12 residues. The CDR3 sequence is CAGGGSWGEQYF. The DNA of the CDR3 is TGTGCGGGCGGCGGGAGTTGGGGCGAGCAGTACTTC.

This rearrangement joins TRBV5-4 to TRBJ1-1; D is ambiguous. CDR3 length equals 15 residues. Germline-derived CDR1 and CDR2 are SGHNT and YYREEE (reference sequence). Trimming stripped 2 bases from V and 2 bases from J, with 13 bases between. In DNA form, the CDR3 reads TGTGCCAGCAGCTTTCCGCTACCTTTTAACACTGAAGCTTTCTTT. Protein: CASSFPLPFNTEAFF.

This clone was counted only a few times. The chain combines TRBV25-1 with TRBJ2-7; no firm D call. CDR1 and CDR2 from the germline V gene are MGHDK and SYGVNS. The CDR3 covers 15 residues. V was trimmed by 4 bases and J by 8 bases, leaving 21 bases between them. The CDR3 sequence is CASSVRVSGLFQQYF. The DNA of the CDR3 is TGTGCCAGCAGTGTTCGGGTGTCAGGATTGTTCCAGCAGTACTTC.

This clone came up a few times. The J gene is TRBJ1-2, the V gene TRBV19; no clear D gene. Looked up from germline, CDR1 is LNHDA and CDR2 is SQIVND (reference sequence). The CDR3 runs to 11 residues. Trimming removed 7 bases from V and 0 bases from J, with 3 bases in between. The CDR3 here is CASTANYGYTF. CDR3 DNA: TGTGCCAGTACGGCTAACTATGGCTACACCTTC.

The V call is TRBV29-1, the J call TRBJ2-1; 7 nucleotides align to TRBD1. V lost 7 bases to trimming and J lost 3 bases; unmatched junction nucleotides: 9. The CDR3 loop spans 14 amino acids. Germline lookup yields CDR1 SQVTM and CDR2 ANQGSEA. Here the CDR3 DNA reads TGCAGCGCCGTACCGGGACAGATCTACAATGAGCAGTTCTTC. It yields the protein CSAVPGQIYNEQFF.

Concerning this clone itself: The junction departs from the called germline gene at one end, perhaps through a read error. The rearrangement links TRBV7-7 to TRBJ2-5; 11 bases agree with TRBD2. The germline V gene has CDR1 SSHAT and CDR2 FNYEAQ (reference sequence). There are 18 residues in the CDR3. CDR3 sequence reads: CASSSAASGRISAETQYF. The CDR3 nucleotides are TGTGCTAGCAGCTCTGCGGCTAGCGGGAGGATTAGTGCGGAGACCCAGTACTTC.

As DNA, the CDR3 is TGCAGCGTGCCAGGGGAGACTGAGCAGTTCTTC. It yields the protein CSVPGETEQFF. The V call is TRBV29-1, the J call TRBJ2-1; maybe TRBD1 (6 bases). V lost 6 bases and J lost 9, with 12 bases in between. CDR1 is SQVTM, CDR2 ANQGSEA, per germline. This CDR3 is built from 11 residues.

The J gene is TRBJ2-5, the V gene TRBV6-5; D uncertain. The end of the DNA aligns better with TRBJ2-7, so the J call may be wrong. From germline, CDR1 is MNHEY and CDR2 SVGAGI. The CDR3 sequence is 15 residues long. CDR3 in amino acids: CASSSDSKGSHEQYF. The CDR3, as DNA: TGTGCCAGCAGTTCCGACTCCAAGGGTTCCCACGAGCAGTACTTC.

The CDR3 reads CATSRGQRGNEKLFF. The DNA of the CDR3 is TGTGCCACCAGCAGGGGACAGCGAGGAAATGAAAAACTGTTTTTT. The rearrangement joins TRBV15 to TRBJ1-4; the match to TRBD1 covers 7 bases. This CDR3 is built from 15 residues. The V segment lost 3 bases and the J segment 5 bases; nucleotides outside the gene matches: 6. CDR1 is LNHNV and CDR2 is YYDKDF in the germline V gene (reference sequence).

The V and J genes are TRBV5-7 and TRBJ2-7; 8 bases map to TRBD2. TRBV5-7 is flagged as an ORF with uncertain function. With 0 bases clipped from V and 5 bases from J, the junction kept 4 bases outside the gene matches. The CDR3 is made up of 14 amino acids. CDR3 coding DNA: TGTGCCAGCAGCTTGGGCGCGACTAGCGACGAGCAGTACTTC. Encoded protein: CASSLGATSDEQYF.

The V call is TRBV18, the J call TRBJ1-2; D is undetermined. Trimming removed 0 bases at V and 9 bases at J, with 8 bases between. The CDR3 covers 12 residues. Germline loops: CDR1 KGHSH, CDR2 LQKENI. The CDR3: CASSPPTGRYTF. The CDR3 DNA sequence: TGTGCCAGCTCACCACCGACGGGCCGCTACACCTTC.